This T cell receptor (beta chain) originates from a study of PD-1 blockade in classical Hodgkin lymphoma. Study outcomes and limitations: Newly diagnosed and completely responding patients shared comparable baseline diversity. Healthy donors reportedly exceeded newly diagnosed patients in baseline TCR diversity. Patients were excluded if nivolumab began under 1 year after ASCT (the autologous transplant).

A remark on this clone: Its antigen remains unidentified.

Generated by immunoSEQ multiplex PCR, the TCRdb table keeps only in-frame clones and is missing some. This sample has nearly 60,000 clones, with 85% to 95% found just once. No patient escaped relapse after autologous stem cell transplantation, and brentuximab vedotin exposure varied. Relapsed/refractory classical Hodgkin lymphoma patients had complete, partial or progressive responses. Between the trimmed V and J ends, which lost 1 base and 3 bases, there was a span of 12 bases. Germline lookup yields CDR1 LGHNA and CDR2 YSLEER. There are 16 residues in the CDR3. The V call is TRBV4-3, the J call TRBJ2-2; D may be TRBD1 or TRBD2 (6 bases each). The receptor's source is a human donor with classical Hodgkin lymphoma. Sequencing used peripheral blood mononuclear cells (PBMCs), obtained before the second cycle of nivolumab. The CDR3 here is CASSQGGGLDTGELFF. The CDR3 bases are TGCGCCAGCAGCCAAGGAGGGGGACTTGACACCGGGGAGCTGTTTTTT.